A selection of T cell receptor beta chains follows, all from one sample in a study of T-cell memory formation after mild COVID-19. TCRdb itself ran the 5' RACE reads through MiXCR, one entry per CDR3 protein. The data contain about 260,000 distinct CDR3 sequences, approximately 8.4% of them seen just once; the ten biggest clones take up around a fifth. Source material: PBMCs or a T cell subset sorted from them (not recorded which). The receptors derive from a man aged 18 to 29 who had mild COVID-19 (a few samples of this study predate the infection). Cell type and time point are not known. CDR3s include the opening cysteine and the closing phenylalanine or tryptophan. A D gene is named only where the DNA matches it firmly. Size is omitted from some rows. Given values are once, few, many or a class for expanded clones.

clone size | D gene | J gene | V gene | CDR3 DNA | CDR3 protein
many | . | TRBJ2-2 | TRBV24-1 | TGTGCCACCCAAGGTTGGGGCGACGGGGAGCTGTTTTTT | CATQGWGDGELFF
many | . | TRBJ1-5 | TRBV7-2 | TGTGCCAGCAGTGACAGCAATCAGCCCCAGCATTTT | CASSDSNQPQHF
few | TRBD1 | TRBJ2-7 | TRBV5-1 | TGCGCCAGCGGCCCGGGACAGTTCTACTACGAGCAGTACTTC | CASGPGQFYYEQYF
few | TRBD1 | TRBJ1-6 | TRBV4-3 | TGCGCCAGCAGCCAAGAGCAGGGGGGGGGGCTTTCACCCCTCCACTTT | CASSQEQGGGLSPLHF
many | TRBD2 | TRBJ2-7 | TRBV5-1 | TGCGCCAGCAGCTTTCTAGCGGGGCCCTCCTACGAGCAGTACTTC | CASSFLAGPSYEQYF
many | . | TRBJ1-1 | TRBV4-1 | TGCGCCAGCAGCCTGGCAGGTCTGTCGGCGGCTTTCTTT | CASSLAGLSAAFF
. | TRBD1 | TRBJ2-7 | TRBV19 | TGTGCCAGTAGTATTTTCTTGCGACAGGGCGACGAGCAGTACTTC | CASSIFLRQGDEQYF
few | TRBD2 | TRBJ2-5 | TRBV12-3/TRBV12-4 | TGTGCCAGCAGTTTAACTAGCGGGGGCCGGGCCCAGTACTTC | CASSLTSGGRAQYF
many | . | TRBJ1-2 | TRBV20-1 | TGCAGTGCTAGACAGGGTTTTGGCTACACCTTC | CSARQGFGYTF
few | TRBD2 | TRBJ2-5 | TRBV5-1 | TGCGCCAGCAGCTTGGCAGGGACTACGGAAGAGACCCAGTACTTC | CASSLAGTTEETQYF
. | . | TRBJ2-3 | TRBV20-1 | TGCAGTGCAGAGGGAGATAGCGGACGCACAGATACGCAGTATTTT | CSAEGDSGRTDTQYF
. | . | TRBJ1-2 | TRBV6-2/TRBV6-3 | TGTGCCAGCAGGGACGTTGGACGACAGCCTAACTATGGCTACACCTTC | CASRDVGRQPNYGYTF
many | . | TRBJ1-1 | TRBV12-3/TRBV12-4 | TGTGCCAGCAGTTTAGTGGGGCCGAACACTGAAGCTTTCTTT | CASSLVGPNTEAFF
few | . | TRBJ1-3 | TRBV13 | TGTGCCAGCAGCCTAAGGACGGATATAAACACCATATATTTT | CASSLRTDINTIYF
few | . | TRBJ2-7 | TRBV20-1 | TGCAGTGCTAGGAGACACCGTACACCCTACGAGCAGTACTTC | CSARRHRTPYEQYF
few | . | TRBJ1-3 | TRBV11-2 | TGTGCCAGCAGCTCGATCCACGGGGCCGGAAACACCATATATTTT | CASSSIHGAGNTIYF
many | . | TRBJ1-1 | TRBV4-1 | TGCGCCAGCAGCCAAGTATATGAGGAGAACACTGAAGCTTTCTTT | CASSQVYEENTEAFF
. | TRBD1 | TRBJ1-4 | TRBV12-3/TRBV12-4 | TGTGCCAGCAGTATTAGACAGGGTCGACTGTTTTTT | CASSIRQGRLFF
many | . | TRBJ2-7 | TRBV6-5 | TGTGCCAGCAGCCCCTTGACGGCCTACGAGCAGTACTTC | CASSPLTAYEQYF
. | . | TRBJ2-1 | TRBV7-6 | TGTGCCAGCAGCTTCGGAGGCCGGAGCTCCTACAATGAGCAGTTCTTC | CASSFGGRSSYNEQFF
. | TRBD1 | TRBJ1-3 | TRBV29-1 | TGCAGCGTTGTGCAGGGGGCCGGTGGAAACACCATATATTTT | CSVVQGAGGNTIYF
. | . | TRBJ2-5 | TRBV7-2 | TGTGCCAGCAGCGGAAGGGGATCCATTGAGACCCAGTACTTC | CASSGRGSIETQYF
. | . | TRBJ1-1 | TRBV3-1 | TGTGCCAGCAGCCAAGGGGTTCAAGAGGTGAACACTGAAGCTTTCTTT | CASSQGVQEVNTEAFF
few | . | TRBJ2-4 | TRBV21-1 | TGTGCCAGCATGGAATTGGCCCTTGCCAGGGAGGCCGCCAAAAACATTCAGTACTTC | CASMELALAREAAKNIQYF
. | . | TRBJ1-2 | TRBV20-1 | TGCAGTGCAGCAACGGACACTAACTATGGCTACACCTTC | CSAATDTNYGYTF
few | TRBD1 | TRBJ1-3 | TRBV4-3 | TGCGCCAGCAGCCAAGAGACCTTCGGGACAGGTGGAAACACCATATATTTT | CASSQETFGTGGNTIYF
few | . | TRBJ2-1 | TRBV20-1 | TGCAGTGCCCTCTCTCTAGCCAATGAGCAGTTCTTC | CSALSLANEQFF
many | TRBD2 | TRBJ2-1 | TRBV7-2 | TGTGCCAGCAGCCGGAGGCTAGCGGGGGCCCAGGGTGAGCAGTTCTTC | CASSRRLAGAQGEQFF